These 20 T cell receptor beta chains were sequenced from one sample in a study of T cells in Graves' hyperthyroidism and ophthalmopathy. What was amplified from RNA transcripts were TCR beta CDR3 regions. The primer set for the first-round RT-PCR of the TCR CDR3 was HTBI. TCRdb itself ran the multiplex PCR reads through MiXCR, one entry per CDR3 protein. The repertoire holds 500,000 to 600,000 distinct CDR3 sequences, just over 45% seen once, with around 20% in the top ten. Material for sequencing was peripheral blood or thyroid tissue (not recorded which). These receptors were collected from an adult woman with Graves' disease, either hyperthyroidism or ophthalmopathy (not recorded which).

DNA for the CDR3: TGCAGTGCGACTCCCAGGTCGGGGTACGAGCAGTACTTC. Its translation: CSATPRSGYEQYF. The V call is TRBV20-1, the J call TRBJ2-7; D may be TRBD2 (5 bases). V lost 6 bases to trimming and J lost 4 bases, with 16 bases between them. The germline CDR1 and CDR2 sequences are DFQATT and SNEGSKA (reference sequence). This CDR3 is 13 amino acids long.

This clonotype was counted between two and nine times. This chain uses TRBV29-1 with TRBJ1-1, with TRBD1 identical over 9 bases. Germline V gene data show CDR1 as SQVTM and CDR2 as ANQGSEA. CDR3 length: 16 amino acids. The trim removed 3 bases at V and 10 bases at J, leaving 18 bases unmatched. The CDR3 sequence: CSVDDGGTGWSHRAFF. DNA of the CDR3: TGCAGCGTTGATGATGGGGGGACAGGGTGGTCCCACCGAGCTTTCTTT.

The chain employs TRBV5-1 and TRBJ2-7; unclear D gene. CDR1 SGHRS and CDR2 YFSETQ come from the germline V gene. Deletions cut 4 bases from V and 4 bases from J, with 21 bases between. The CDR3 totals 16 residues. The CDR3 DNA is TGCGCCAGCAGCCCGAGACCCAACTATGAAGTATACGAGCAGTACTTC. Translation gives CASSPRPNYEVYEQYF.

J is TRBJ1-1 and V is TRBV20-1; TRBD1 matches at 11 bases. CDR1 is DFQATT, CDR2 SNEGSKA, per germline (reference sequence). This CDR3 is built from 14 residues. With V trimmed by 2 bases and J by 5 bases, 4 bases remained unmatched. The CDR3 reads CSARSGQGGTEAFF. The DNA of the CDR3 is TGCAGTGCTAGATCGGGACAGGGGGGGACTGAAGCTTTCTTT.

V and J are TRBV10-3 and TRBJ1-5; 7 positions agree with TRBD1. Germline loops: CDR1 ENHRY, CDR2 SYGVKD. The CDR3 totals 15 residues. J was trimmed by 7 bases and V by 3 bases; bases with no gene match: 9. The CDR3 sequence is CAISDRDRERQPQHF. CDR3 bases: TGTGCCATCAGTGACCGGGACAGAGAACGACAGCCCCAGCATTTT.

This chain joins TRBV2 and TRBJ1-1; D is possibly TRBD1 (5 bases). CDR3 size: 13 residues. The V end was cut by 2 bases, the J end by 6 bases, with 10 bases between. Germline CDR1 reads SNHLY; CDR2 reads FYNNEI. The CDR3 sequence: CASSERQISEAFF. The CDR3 DNA follows: TGTGCCAGCAGTGAAAGACAGATTTCTGAAGCTTTCTTT.

This clonotype was detected ten times or more. V usage is TRBV7-2 and J usage is TRBJ1-2; TRBD1 matches 7 bases. Germline CDR1 reads SGHTA; CDR2 reads FQGNSA. The V segment lost 5 bases and the J segment 2 bases; nucleotides outside the gene matches: 8. The CDR3 contains 15 residues. The CDR3 nucleotides read TGTGCCAGCAGCGAGCCGGGACAGTACAACTATGGCTACACCTTC. Translation: CASSEPGQYNYGYTF.

This clonotype was seen ten or more times. The rearrangement links TRBV13 to TRBJ1-4; D remains unclear. CDR3 size: 12 residues. Germline CDR1 reads PRHDT; CDR2 reads FYEKMQ (reference sequence). V was trimmed by 0 bases and J by 7 bases, leaving 3 bases between them. The CDR3 nucleotides are TGTGCCAGCAGCTTAGGTTCTGAAAAACTGTTTTTT. The encoded protein is CASSLGSEKLFF.

J is TRBJ1-1 and V is TRBV2; D not certain. This CDR3 has 11 residues. V lost 6 bases, J lost 7 bases, and 9 bases lay in between. From germline, CDR1 is SNHLY and CDR2 FYNNEI. CDR3 amino acids: CASRMDGEAFF. CDR3 sequence (DNA): TGTGCCAGCAGGATGGACGGTGAAGCTTTCTTT.

This clonotype has at least ten counts. The chain combines TRBV2 with TRBJ1-2; maybe TRBD1 (6 bases). V lost 3 bases, J lost 6 bases, and 8 bases lay in between. In germline, CDR1 is SNHLY, CDR2 FYNNEI. CDR3 length equals 12 residues. CDR3 protein: CASSDQGNGYTF. DNA of the CDR3: TGTGCCAGCAGTGATCAGGGGAATGGCTACACCTTC.

The chain carries TRBV20-1 and TRBJ2-5, with 8 bases matching TRBD1. This CDR3 is 14 amino acids long. Germline values: CDR1 DFQATT, CDR2 SNEGSKA (reference sequence). Trimming at V came to 6 bases and at J to 4 bases, leaving 10 bases not matched to a gene. The CDR3 nucleotides are TGCAGTGCGCCCCTGGGCAGGGGGCGAGAGACCCAGTACTTC. Translated, it gives CSAPLGRGRETQYF.

This clonotype has ten or more counts. The chain links TRBV7-9 to TRBJ1-6, with D perhaps TRBD1 (6 bases). V was trimmed by 2 bases and J by 8 bases, leaving 13 bases between them. Germline CDR1 is SEHNR and CDR2 is FQNEAQ (reference sequence). This CDR3 has 15 residues. The CDR3 coding sequence is TGTGCCAGCAGCTTATCCACAGGGTTGCATTCACCCCTCCACTTT. Its protein is CASSLSTGLHSPLHF.

This clonotype was seen many times. V and J are TRBV2 and TRBJ2-7; the D is unclear. V was cut by 5 bases and J by 2 bases, with 10 bases left in between. In germline, CDR1 is SNHLY, CDR2 FYNNEI. This CDR3 has 13 residues. This chain's CDR3 is CASSWAKTYEQYF. The CDR3 DNA reads as TGTGCCAGCAGTTGGGCCAAGACCTACGAGCAGTACTTC.

This clonotype occurred many times. The chain uses TRBV10-3 and TRBJ1-2; 11 nucleotides agree with TRBD1. The trim removed 6 bases at V and 6 bases at J, leaving 6 bases unmatched. CDR3 size: 14 residues. CDR1 is ENHRY and CDR2 is SYGVKD in the germline V gene. CDR3 region: CAISLGQGAHGYTF. Here the CDR3 DNA reads TGTGCCATCAGCTTAGGACAGGGGGCACATGGCTACACCTTC.

The chain is built from TRBV29-1 and TRBJ2-7, with TRBD2 identical over 11 bases. This CDR3 contains 14 residues. Trimming at V came to 6 bases and at J to 3 bases, leaving 7 bases not matched to a gene. In germline, CDR1 is SQVTM, CDR2 ANQGSEA. The CDR3 region is CSVLGTSGLYEQYF. The CDR3 DNA reads as TGCAGCGTACTGGGGACTAGCGGTCTCTACGAGCAGTACTTC.

In this sample, this clonotype turned up many times. The chain couples TRBV20-1 to TRBJ2-7, with 11 bases matching TRBD1. CDR1 and CDR2 (germline): DFQATT, SNEGSKA (reference sequence). With 6 bases clipped from V and 6 bases from J, the junction kept 10 bases outside the gene matches. This CDR3 has 14 residues. Here the CDR3 reads CSATDRGLQGEQYF. CDR3 bases: TGCAGTGCAACGGACAGGGGGCTACAGGGCGAGCAGTACTTC.

This chain uses TRBV2 with TRBJ1-1; D unclear. Germline V gene lookup returns CDR1 SNHLY and CDR2 FYNNEI. Trimming stripped 5 bases from V and 0 bases from J, with 10 bases between. CDR3 size: 14 residues. CDR3 nucleotide sequence: TGTGCCAGCAGTATACTGGTTATGAACACTGAAGCTTTCTTT. Translation gives CASSILVMNTEAFF.

This clonotype was recorded many times. The CDR3 loop is CASSYSNSWQPQHF. CDR3 coding DNA: TGTGCCAGCAGTTACTCGAATAGCTGGCAGCCCCAGCATTTT. This chain joins TRBV6-5 and TRBJ1-5, with no clear D. Trimming left V 0 bases short and J 7 bases short, with 10 bases between. The CDR3 has 14 amino acids. CDR1 is MNHEY, CDR2 SVGAGI, per germline.

This clonotype was recorded at least ten times. The chain joins TRBV12-3 or TRBV12-4 to TRBJ1-1; D is uncertain. This CDR3 has 14 amino acids. V lost 5 bases to trimming and J lost 5 bases, with 15 bases between them. The CDR3 DNA sequence: TGTGCCAGCAGTCCCAAACCGAGGGAGACTGAAGCTTTCTTT. The encoded protein is CASSPKPRETEAFF.

This clonotype showed up many times. The chain couples TRBV2 to TRBJ1-2; D gene uncertain. Germline lookup yields CDR1 SNHLY and CDR2 FYNNEI. Trimming took 5 bases from V and 8 from J, leaving 18 bases between them. The CDR3 sequence is 14 residues long. CDR3 amino acids: CASSKNSDIEGYTF. Here the CDR3 DNA reads TGTGCCAGCAGTAAAAATTCAGACATCGAAGGCTACACCTTC.